This record looks at one T cell receptor beta chain sequence and its context. The antigen is unknown. The sample is drawn from a study of shared clonotypes between healthy human individuals. Using immunoSEQ multiplex PCR, the repertoire was profiled, and TCRdb retains in-frame clones only, with some absent. Here the sample spans 2 million to 2.5 million clones, roughly 94% being singletons. Regarding the study as a whole: Represented diversity (both genetic and exposure-history) was limited by the small number of donors. Among the subsets, naive ones generally showed larger estimated richness than memory ones.

This CDR3 contains 17 residues. V was pared by 2 bases and J by 2 bases, with 11 bases of the junction left unmatched. Per the germline V gene, CDR1 is KGHSH and CDR2 is LQKENI. Positively selected for CCR7, the CD45RO-negative cells used as naive CD8 cells excluded terminally differentiated effector memory CD45RA+ cells. The V call is TRBV18, the J call TRBJ1-2; TRBD1 matches 7 bases. Sequences were obtained from naive CD8+ T cells sorted from blood. The receptor's source is a man between 18 and 35 years old in good health. Here the CDR3 reads CASSPSKGQSSNYGYTF. The CDR3 coding sequence is TGTGCCAGCTCACCATCCAAGGGACAGTCGTCAAACTATGGCTACACCTTC.